The present T cell receptor beta chain was sequenced within a study of shared clonotypes between healthy human individuals. The CDR3 is 15 residues long. CDR1 is ENHRY and CDR2 is SYGVKD in the germline V gene. Between the trimmed V and J ends, which lost 8 bases and 4 bases, there was a span of 17 bases. Regarding this clone: A read error is likely here: a far larger clone is one base away.

Genomic DNA of every subset was divided equally among multiple immunoSEQ plates. The data were produced by immunoSEQ multiplex PCR, yet TCRdb's version contains in-frame clones alone and is incomplete. Among some 490,000 clones, 70% to 80% were seen once, and the ten largest hold 12%. This receptor was identified in a woman aged 40-49 years in good health. Some clones in this sample may be carry-over from other donors' samples. This chain connects TRBV10-3 to TRBJ2-2; maybe TRBD1 (6 bases). Sample: PBMCs. In DNA form, the CDR3 reads TGTGCCATCCGTGGGGTAGGACAGAGCACCGGGGAGCTGTTTTTT. Translated: CAIRGVGQSTGELFF.